A single T cell receptor beta chain is shown here with its context. Its specificity is unknown. This sample was included in a study of cytomegalovirus exposure and HLA in healthy donors. V was clipped by 2 bases and J by 4 bases, with 8 bases between them. The germline CDR1 and CDR2 sequences are MNHNY and SVGAGI (reference sequence). The CDR3 sequence is 13 residues long. The PCR was carried out with 60 Vbeta primers and 13 Jbeta primers. Method: immunoSEQ multiplex PCR; TCRdb's copy keeps in-frame clones and lacks some. The table lists some 150,000 clones, over 70% of them singletons. Study outcomes and limitations: Later analysis showed most CMV-associated TCR beta chains appearing HLA-restricted. Immune exposure information available was restricted to CMV serostatus. Reportedly, HLA-A and HLA-B alleles of most subjects were accurately predicted from TCR beta. It was taken for granted in presence/absence analyses that sequencing depth across donors was roughly uniform.

Material for sequencing was PBMCs. The rearrangement joins TRBV6-6 to TRBJ1-1; D uncertain. This receptor was identified in a man in his forties or fifties in good health and CMV-seropositive. The CDR3 DNA reads as TGTGCCAGCAGTTACCAGGAGGTCACTGAAGCTTTCTTT. Translated, it gives CASSYQEVTEAFF.